These 5 T cell receptor beta chains were all obtained from the same sample, sequenced in a study of CD8+CD57+ T cells in acquired aplastic anemia (dated by TCRdb to about 2018). The sample was run on an Illumina HiSeq 2000. Genomic DNA served as template for TCR beta VDJ combination and CDR3 sequence profiling. In-frame beta chains were kept once TCRdb had trimmed the public reads at Q25 with fastp and called clones with MiXCR. Rows are unified per CDR3 protein, each entry keeping the most common DNA and genes. For this sample there are about 190,000 distinct CDR3 sequences; 64% appear just once. The ten largest clones represent more than 45% of the sample. Material for sequencing was sorted CD4+, CD8+, or CD8+CD57+ T cells (not recorded which) from PBMCs. Source of these receptors: a human donor with severe aplastic anemia or a healthy control (not recorded which).

The CDR3 DNA reads TGTGCCAGCAGCGCTGGTTTGGGGAATAACTTAGCTTTCTTT. This gives the protein CASSAGLGNNLAFF. The rearrangement uses TRBV11-1 and TRBJ1-1; D not resolved. Germline values: CDR1 SGHAT, CDR2 FQDESV (reference sequence). Trimming took 5 bases from V and 10 from J, leaving 20 bases between them. CDR3 size: 14 residues.

This clonotype was detected a few times. CDR3 amino acids: CSASRRGTSGGPYEQYF. CDR3 bases: TGCAGTGCTTCTCGTCGCGGGACTAGCGGGGGACCCTACGAGCAGTACTTC. V is TRBV20-1 and J is TRBJ2-7, with 14 bases identical to TRBD2. Germline CDR1 and CDR2: DFQATT and SNEGSKA (reference sequence). This CDR3 has 17 residues. V gave up 5 bases and J gave up 2 bases; unmatched junction bases: 11.

This sequence joins TRBV5-6 and TRBJ2-7; D unresolved. The germline V gene has CDR1 SGHDT and CDR2 YYEEEE. The CDR3 totals 14 residues. Trimming left V 4 bases short and J 6 bases short, with 17 bases between. The DNA for the CDR3 is TGTGCCAGCAGCGGTTCGGACGGCGCAGGCGAGCAGTACTTC. Translated, it gives CASSGSDGAGEQYF.

V is TRBV5-1 and J is TRBJ2-2; D ambiguous. The CDR3 loop spans 12 amino acids. In germline, CDR1 is SGHRS, CDR2 YFSETQ. V lost 5 bases and J lost 6, with 8 bases in between. CDR3 DNA sequence: TGCGCCAGCAGAACCGGGTCCGGGGAGCTGTTTTTT. Its protein is CASRTGSGELFF.

V usage is TRBV24-1 and J usage is TRBJ2-3; tentative D call: TRBD2 (6 bases). V was shortened by 8 bases and J by 3 bases, with 11 bases between the two germline ends. Germline V gene lookup returns CDR1 KGHDR and CDR2 SFDVKD. The CDR3 consists of 13 residues. The CDR3 DNA sequence: TGTGCCACCATGGGGGACTTAACAGATACGCAGTATTTT. Its translation is CATMGDLTDTQYF.